The clone carrying this T cell receptor (beta chain) was seen many times. Antigen: not known. TCRdb re-called the reads with MiXCR, one entry per CDR3 protein. The sample records roughly 990,000 distinct CDR3 sequences, around 32% being singletons. This sample was taken from a study of T cell repertoires in cytomegalovirus infection. This CDR3 has 17 amino acids. V was trimmed by 3 bases and J by 4 bases, leaving 19 bases between them. Source: cultured CD8+ T cells from PBMCs, taken from culture after CMV antigen stimulation. The V gene is TRBV12-3 or TRBV12-4, the J gene TRBJ2-1; TRBD2 might be the D (7 bases). This TCR derives from a human donor in good health (CMV status not recorded). Some clones in this sample may be carry-over from other donors' samples. This chain's CDR3 is CASSFVAPGGLYNEQFF. CDR3 bases: TGTGCCAGCAGTTTTGTAGCCCCGGGGGGCCTTTACAATGAGCAGTTCTTC.